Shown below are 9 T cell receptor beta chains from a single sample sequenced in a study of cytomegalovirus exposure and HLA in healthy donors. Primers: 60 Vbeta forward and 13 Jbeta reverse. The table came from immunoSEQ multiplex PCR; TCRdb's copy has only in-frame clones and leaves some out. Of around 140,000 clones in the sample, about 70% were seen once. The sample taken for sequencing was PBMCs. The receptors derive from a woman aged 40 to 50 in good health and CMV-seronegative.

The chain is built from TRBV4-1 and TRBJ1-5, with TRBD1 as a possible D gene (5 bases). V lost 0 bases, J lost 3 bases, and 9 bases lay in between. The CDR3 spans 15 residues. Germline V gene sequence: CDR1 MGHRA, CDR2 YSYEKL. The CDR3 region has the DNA TGCGCCAGCAGCCAAGAGGGGGGTTACAATCAGCCCCAGCATTTT. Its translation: CASSQEGGYNQPQHF.

CDR3 DNA: TGTGCCTGGAAACCCTCTGGTGGGGCCTTCCCCCAGCATTTT. It codes for CAWKPSGGAFPQHF. V and J are TRBV30 and TRBJ1-5; the D gene is possibly TRBD1 (5 bases). The ends were cut back, 4 bases at V and 10 bases at J, with 20 bases in the middle. This CDR3 has 14 residues. Looked up from germline, CDR1 is GTSNPN and CDR2 is SVGIG (reference sequence).

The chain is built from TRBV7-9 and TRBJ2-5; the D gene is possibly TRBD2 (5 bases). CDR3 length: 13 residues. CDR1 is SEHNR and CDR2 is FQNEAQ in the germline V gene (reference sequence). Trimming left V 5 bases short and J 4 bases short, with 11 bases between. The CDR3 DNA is TGTGCCAGCAGCGAGCGCGCGGGAGAGACCCAGTACTTC. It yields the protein CASSERAGETQYF.

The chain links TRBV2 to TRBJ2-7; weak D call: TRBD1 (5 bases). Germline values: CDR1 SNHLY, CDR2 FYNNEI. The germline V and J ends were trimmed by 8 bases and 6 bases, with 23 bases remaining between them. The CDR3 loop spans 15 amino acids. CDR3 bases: TGTGCCAGCCGGCCAAGACAGAAAGATGTGGGCGAGCAGTACTTC. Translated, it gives CASRPRQKDVGEQYF.

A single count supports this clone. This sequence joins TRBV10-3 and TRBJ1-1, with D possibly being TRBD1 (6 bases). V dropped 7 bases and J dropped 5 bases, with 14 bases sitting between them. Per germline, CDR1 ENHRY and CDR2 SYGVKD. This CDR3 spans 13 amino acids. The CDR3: CAINGQTETEAFF. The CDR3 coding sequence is TGTGCCATCAATGGACAGACGGAAACTGAAGCTTTCTTT.

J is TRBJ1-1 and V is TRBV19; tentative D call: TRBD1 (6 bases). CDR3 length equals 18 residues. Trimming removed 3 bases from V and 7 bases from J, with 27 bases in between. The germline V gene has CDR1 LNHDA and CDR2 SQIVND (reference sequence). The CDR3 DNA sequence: TGTGCCAGTAGTATCTCGGGGGGAAGGGGGGGCCAGTTAGATGAAGCTTTCTTT. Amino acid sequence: CASSISGGRGGQLDEAFF.

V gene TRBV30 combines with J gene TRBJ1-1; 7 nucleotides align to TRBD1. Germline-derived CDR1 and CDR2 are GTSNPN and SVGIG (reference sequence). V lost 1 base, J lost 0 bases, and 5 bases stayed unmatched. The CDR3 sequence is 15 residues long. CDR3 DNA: TGTGCCTGGAGTGAAGGGACAGAGATGAACACTGAAGCTTTCTTT. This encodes CAWSEGTEMNTEAFF.

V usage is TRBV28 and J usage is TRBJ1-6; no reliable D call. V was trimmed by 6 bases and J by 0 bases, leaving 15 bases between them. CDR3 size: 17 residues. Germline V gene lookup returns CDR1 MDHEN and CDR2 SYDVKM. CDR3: CASSLGRGSSYNSPLHF. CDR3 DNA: TGTGCCAGCAGCCTTGGCCGAGGGAGCTCCTATAATTCACCCCTCCACTTT.

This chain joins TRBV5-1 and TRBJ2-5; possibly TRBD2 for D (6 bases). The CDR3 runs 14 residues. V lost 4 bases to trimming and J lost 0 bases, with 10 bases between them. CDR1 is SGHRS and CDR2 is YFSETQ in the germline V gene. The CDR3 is CASSPRGYQETQYF. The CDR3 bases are TGCGCCAGCAGCCCGCGGGGTTACCAAGAGACCCAGTACTTC.